This entry describes one TCR beta chain. Its antigen remains unidentified. This sample is drawn from a study of T cell responses to AZD1222 COVID-19 vaccine. General study points: Only a handful of people who got AZD1222 tested seropositive at baseline.

This CDR3 region has 14 residues. Per germline, CDR1 SEHNR and CDR2 FQNEAQ (reference sequence). Trimming took 4 bases from V and 0 from J, leaving 10 bases between them. Only in-frame clones appear in the TCRdb table, and some are missing; sequencing was by immunoSEQ multiplex PCR. Among 83,000 or so clones listed, about 84% were seen once. This sequence originates from an adult in good health. This chain links TRBV7-9 with TRBJ2-7; D not certain. The input for sequencing was peripheral blood, taken on day 0 of AZD1222 vaccination. The DNA for the CDR3 is TGTGCCAGCAGCTACGGCTCTCCCTCCTACGAGCAGTACTTC. Its protein is CASSYGSPSYEQYF.